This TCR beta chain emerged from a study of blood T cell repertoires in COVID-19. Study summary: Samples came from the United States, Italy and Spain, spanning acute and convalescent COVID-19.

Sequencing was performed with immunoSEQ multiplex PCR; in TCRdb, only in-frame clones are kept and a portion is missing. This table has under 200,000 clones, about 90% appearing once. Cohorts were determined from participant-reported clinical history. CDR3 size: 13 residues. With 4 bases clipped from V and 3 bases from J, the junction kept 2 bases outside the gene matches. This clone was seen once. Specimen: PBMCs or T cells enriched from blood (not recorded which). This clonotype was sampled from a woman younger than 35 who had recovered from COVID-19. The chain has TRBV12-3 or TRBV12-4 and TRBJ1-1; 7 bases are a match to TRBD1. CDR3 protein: CASSSQGDTEAFF. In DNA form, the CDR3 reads TGTGCCAGCAGTTCGCAGGGGGACACTGAAGCTTTCTTT.